These 27 T cell receptor beta chains were sequenced from one sample in a study of blood T cell repertoires in COVID-19. TCRdb's copy holds only in-frame clones and misses some; the assay was immunoSEQ multiplex PCR. The sample consists of about 300,000 clones, 70% to 85% of them appearing once. The sequenced sample was peripheral blood. Receptor source: a human donor with COVID-19, enrolled during active disease. The donor label of this sample is uncertain.

The CDR3 sequence: CASSLSREGRYEQYF. The CDR3 region has the DNA TGTGCCAGCAGCTTATCCCGCGAGGGTCGCTACGAGCAGTACTTC. V is TRBV5-4 and J is TRBJ2-7; tentative D call: TRBD2 (5 bases). The CDR3 is 15 residues long. From germline, CDR1 is SGHNT and CDR2 YYREEE (reference sequence). V was shortened by 2 bases and J by 3 bases, with 15 bases between the two germline ends.

This chain connects TRBV6-5 to TRBJ2-5; tentative D call: TRBD2 (6 bases). V was trimmed by 2 bases and J by 2 bases, leaving 9 bases between them. Germline values: CDR1 MNHEY, CDR2 SVGAGI. The CDR3 sequence is 14 residues long. The CDR3 here is CASSYHGTQETQYF. The CDR3 bases are TGTGCCAGCAGTTACCATGGGACTCAAGAGACCCAGTACTTC.

This clone was recorded only once. V gene TRBV6-2 or TRBV6-3 combines with J gene TRBJ2-5, with TRBD2 identical over 8 bases. After removal of 6 bases from V and 5 bases from J, the junction contained 5 bases not matched to a gene. CDR1 and CDR2 (germline): MNHEY, SVGEGT. This CDR3 contains 13 residues. The CDR3 bases are TGTGCCAGCAGCGAGGCGGGGGGCGAGACCCAGTACTTC. Residues: CASSEAGGETQYF.

This clone was seen only once. The chain recombines TRBV5-5 with TRBJ2-5, with D maybe TRBD1 (6 bases). Germline V gives CDR1 SGHKS, CDR2 YYEKEE (reference sequence). V dropped 7 bases and J dropped 5 bases, with 12 bases sitting between them. This CDR3 region has 12 residues. The chain's CDR3 is CASGTGLETQYF. The CDR3 DNA is TGTGCCAGCGGCACAGGGTTGGAGACCCAGTACTTC.

This rearrangement joins TRBV11-3 to TRBJ1-3; D gene uncertain. The CDR3 covers 16 residues. CDR1 is SGHNT, CDR2 YENEEA, per germline. Trimming took 1 base from V and 4 from J, leaving 14 bases between them. The CDR3 DNA follows: TGTGCCAGCAGCTTAGGACCTTTTTCGACAGGAAACACCATATATTTT. Residues: CASSLGPFSTGNTIYF.

The J gene is TRBJ2-6, the V gene TRBV30; 8 bases align to TRBD1. Germline values: CDR1 GTSNPN, CDR2 SVGIG (reference sequence). CDR3 size: 14 residues. With 5 bases clipped from V and 2 bases from J, the junction kept 2 bases outside the gene matches. CDR3 DNA sequence: TGTGCCTGGTCGGACAGGGCTGGGGCCAACGTCCTGACTTTC. It translates to CAWSDRAGANVLTF.

The V and J genes are TRBV20-1 and TRBJ2-7, with 8 positions matching TRBD1. J gave up 7 bases and V 3 bases, and 8 bases lay outside the gene matches. CDR1 and CDR2 from the germline V gene are DFQATT and SNEGSKA (reference sequence). This CDR3 region has 13 residues. The CDR3 is CSASGQGAGEQYF. The CDR3 DNA sequence: TGCAGTGCTAGTGGTCAGGGGGCGGGGGAGCAGTACTTC.

This clone was seen a few times. The rearrangement links TRBV7-3 to TRBJ2-1; 13 bases match TRBD2. CDR3 length equals 20 residues. V gave up 1 base and J gave up 3 bases; unmatched junction bases: 12. CDR1 SGHTA and CDR2 FQGTGA come from the germline V gene. DNA for the CDR3: TGTGCCAGCAGCTTAAGGGGGGGACTAGCGGGAACCGCCGTCTACAATGAGCAGTTCTTC. Amino acid sequence: CASSLRGGLAGTAVYNEQFF.

The chain links TRBV7-9 to TRBJ2-7; TRBD1 agrees at 10 bases. The V gene's germline CDR1 is SEHNR and CDR2 FQNEAQ (reference sequence). The J segment lost 0 bases and the V segment lost 3 bases, leaving 2 bases of the junction unmatched. This CDR3 has 15 residues. CDR3 coding DNA: TGTGCCAGCAGCTTCGGGACAGGGGCCTCCTACGAGCAGTACTTC. Protein product: CASSFGTGASYEQYF.

The rearrangement joins TRBV5-4 to TRBJ1-3; no clear D. The CDR3 totals 17 residues. Trimming stripped 0 bases from V and 0 bases from J, with 13 bases between. Looked up from germline, CDR1 is SGHNT and CDR2 is YYREEE (reference sequence). CDR3 sequence reads: CASSLALGANSGNTIYF. The DNA for the CDR3 is TGTGCCAGCAGCTTGGCTTTAGGAGCAAACTCTGGAAACACCATATATTTT.

V and J are TRBV6-2 or TRBV6-3 and TRBJ2-2; D is perhaps TRBD1 (6 bases). From germline, CDR1 is MNHEY and CDR2 SVGEGT. Trimming pared 4 bases from V and 6 bases from J, leaving 12 bases between. CDR3 length: 14 amino acids. The CDR3, as DNA: TGTGCCAGCAGTTTCCACAGGGAGCCCGGGGAGCTGTTTTTT. The encoded protein is CASSFHREPGELFF.

The chain employs TRBV29-1 and TRBJ1-5; TRBD1 matches at 7 bases. Germline-derived CDR1 and CDR2 are SQVTM and ANQGSEA. Trimming cost V 4 bases and J 2 bases; bases outside gene matches: 8. There are 15 residues in the CDR3. Written as DNA, the CDR3 is TGCAGCGTTGGACAAACAGGGGACGGCAATCAGCCCCAGCATTTT. It yields the protein CSVGQTGDGNQPQHF.

The chain recombines TRBV11-2 with TRBJ1-2; D is uncertain. V was clipped by 0 bases and J by 6 bases, with 8 bases between them. The length of the CDR3 is 13 residues. Per the germline V gene, CDR1 is SGHAT and CDR2 is FQNNGV. The CDR3 sequence: CASSLEQMNGYTF. The CDR3 nucleotides read TGTGCCAGCAGCTTAGAACAGATGAATGGCTACACCTTC.

The chain combines TRBV27 with TRBJ2-2; a possible D gene is TRBD1 (5 bases). Trimming stripped 1 base from V and 3 bases from J, with 6 bases between. Germline V lookup: CDR1 MNHEY, CDR2 SMNVEV (reference sequence). The CDR3 is 14 amino acids. CDR3 DNA: TGTGCCAGCAGTTTATTAGGGGACACCGGGGAGCTGTTTTTT. Its translation is CASSLLGDTGELFF.

The genes are TRBV5-1 and TRBJ1-1; 8 bases map to TRBD1. CDR3 size: 15 residues. The germline V gene encodes CDR1 SGHRS and CDR2 YFSETQ. V gave up 1 base and J gave up 8 bases; unmatched junction bases: 10. In nucleotides, the CDR3 is TGCGCCAGCAGCTTGTATCCGGGACAGGAGACGGAAGCTTTCTTT. Encoded protein: CASSLYPGQETEAFF.

The chain has TRBV19 and TRBJ2-3; 10 bases line up with TRBD1. With 6 bases clipped from V and 4 bases from J, the junction kept 10 bases outside the gene matches. Germline V gene sequence: CDR1 LNHDA, CDR2 SQIVND (reference sequence). This CDR3 is 16 amino acids long. Written as DNA, the CDR3 is TGTGCCAGTAGGCCGCCGGGACAGGGGAACCCAGATACGCAGTATTTT. Translation: CASRPPGQGNPDTQYF.

J is TRBJ2-7 and V is TRBV7-3, with D hard to call. Deletions cut 2 bases from V and 4 bases from J, with 9 bases between. CDR1 is SGHTA, CDR2 FQGTGA, per germline. CDR3 size: 13 residues. The CDR3 spells CASSLFNEYEQYF. CDR3 coding DNA: TGTGCCAGCAGCTTATTCAACGAGTACGAGCAGTACTTC.

This rearrangement joins TRBV5-1 to TRBJ2-3; 7 nucleotides agree with TRBD1. Trimming at V came to 1 base and at J to 0 bases, leaving 5 bases not matched to a gene. Germline V gene sequence: CDR1 SGHRS, CDR2 YFSETQ. CDR3 length: 16 amino acids. The CDR3 reads CASSLQRDRSTDTQYF. CDR3 bases: TGCGCCAGCAGCTTGCAGAGGGACAGAAGCACAGATACGCAGTATTTT.

This clone was counted only a few times. This sample includes further DNA sequences coding for the same CDR3. The V gene is TRBV5-1, the J gene TRBJ2-7, with 11 bases aligning to TRBD2. Per germline, CDR1 SGHRS and CDR2 YFSETQ. V was clipped by 4 bases and J by 3 bases; unmatched bases: 6. This CDR3 has 15 amino acids. CDR3 nucleotides: TGCGCCAGCAGCCTTAGACTAGCGGGATTCTACGAGCAGTACTTC. It specifies CASSLRLAGFYEQYF. The whole variable domain, filled in from reference TRBV5-1 and TRBJ2-7, reads KAGVTQTPRYLIKTRGQQVTLSCSPISGHRSVSWYQQTPGQGLQFLFEYFSETQRNKGNFPGRFSGRQFSNSRSEMNVSTLELGDSALYLCASSLRLAGFYEQYFGPGTRLTVT.

The V and J genes are TRBV24-1 and TRBJ1-5; D might be TRBD1 (5 bases). Trimming took off 0 bases at V and 4 bases at J, with 12 bases between the two ends. The germline CDR1 and CDR2 sequences are KGHDR and SFDVKD. This CDR3 region has 16 residues. The CDR3 loop is CATSDLQGAFNQPQHF. The CDR3 nucleotides are TGTGCCACCAGTGATTTGCAAGGGGCGTTTAATCAGCCCCAGCATTTT.

The chain links TRBV27 to TRBJ1-3, with a possible D match to TRBD1 (6 bases). This CDR3 has 12 residues. Germline assignment: CDR1 MNHEY and CDR2 SMNVEV (reference sequence). V was shortened by 8 bases and J by 4 bases, with 9 bases between the two germline ends. Here the CDR3 DNA reads TGTGCCAGCGGGACATTAGGAAACACCATATATTTT. As protein: CASGTLGNTIYF.

The V call is TRBV5-1, the J call TRBJ1-2, with TRBD1 matching 8 bases. Germline V gene data show CDR1 as SGHRS and CDR2 as YFSETQ. V dropped 2 bases and J dropped 7; count of bases not matched to a gene: 4. This CDR3 has 13 amino acids. CDR3 DNA: TGCGCCAGCAGCTTATCAGGGGGCGGTGGCTACACCTTC. Encoded protein: CASSLSGGGGYTF.

The chain joins TRBV5-6 to TRBJ2-7, with a weak D call TRBD2 (5 bases). There are 13 residues in the CDR3. Germline values: CDR1 SGHDT, CDR2 YYEEEE. V was shortened by 3 bases and J by 4 bases, with 11 bases between the two germline ends. CDR3 amino acids: CASSSTGRYEQYF. Here the CDR3 DNA reads TGTGCCAGCAGCTCCACGGGAAGGTACGAGCAGTACTTC.

This chain connects TRBV5-6 to TRBJ2-7; 7 positions agree with TRBD1. J lost 3 bases, V lost 4 bases, and 4 bases had no gene match. Germline CDR1 and CDR2: SGHDT and YYEEEE. The CDR3 runs to 13 residues. The CDR3 bases are TGTGCCAGCAGCCCGACAGGGTTCTACGAGCAGTACTTC. Its translation is CASSPTGFYEQYF.

This CDR3 reads CASSFAGTSDYNEQFF. The CDR3 DNA is TGTGCCAGCAGTTTCGCCGGGACTAGCGACTACAATGAGCAGTTCTTC. J is TRBJ2-1 and V is TRBV6-2 or TRBV6-3, with 10 positions matching TRBD2. Germline V lookup: CDR1 MNHEY, CDR2 SVGEGT. J lost 3 bases, V lost 4 bases, and 6 bases had no gene match. This CDR3 has 16 residues.

This clone came up many times. This chain joins TRBV6-5 and TRBJ1-2; 8 positions match TRBD1. Germline-derived CDR1 and CDR2 are MNHEY and SVGAGI. The CDR3 length is 13 residues. The V segment lost 6 bases and the J segment 8 bases; nucleotides outside the gene matches: 8. The CDR3 loop reads CASSKGTGSGYTF. The CDR3 DNA is TGTGCCAGCAGCAAGGGGACAGGTAGCGGCTACACCTTC.

Comment on this clone: Other DNA sequences in this specimen translate into the identical CDR3. The J gene is TRBJ2-1, the V gene TRBV3-1 (or the pseudogene TRBV3-2); D is possibly TRBD2 (6 bases). The CDR3 is 15 residues long. The germline V gene encodes CDR1 LGHDT and CDR2 YNNKEL (reference sequence). V was pared by 3 bases and J by 4 bases, with 13 bases between. Here the CDR3 DNA reads TGTGCCAGCAGCCACGGGACTGGGGATTACAATGAGCAGTTCTTC. It encodes CASSHGTGDYNEQFF.